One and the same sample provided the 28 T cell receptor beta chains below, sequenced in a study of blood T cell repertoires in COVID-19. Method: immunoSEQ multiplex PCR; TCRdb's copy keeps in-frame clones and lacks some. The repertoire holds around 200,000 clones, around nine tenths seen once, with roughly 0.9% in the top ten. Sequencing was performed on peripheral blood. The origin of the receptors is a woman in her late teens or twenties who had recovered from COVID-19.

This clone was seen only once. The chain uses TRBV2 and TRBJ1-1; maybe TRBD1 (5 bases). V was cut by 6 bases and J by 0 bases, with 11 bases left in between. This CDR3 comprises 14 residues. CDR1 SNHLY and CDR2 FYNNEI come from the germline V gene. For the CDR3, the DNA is TGTGCCAGCAGAATCGACAGATTGAACACTGAAGCTTTCTTT. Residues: CASRIDRLNTEAFF.

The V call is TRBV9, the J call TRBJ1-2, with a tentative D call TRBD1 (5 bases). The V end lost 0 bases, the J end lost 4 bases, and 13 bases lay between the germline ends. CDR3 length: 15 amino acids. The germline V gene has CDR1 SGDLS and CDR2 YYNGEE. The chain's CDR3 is CASSVEQGNGYGYTF. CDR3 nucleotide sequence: TGTGCCAGCAGCGTAGAGCAGGGTAACGGCTATGGCTACACCTTC. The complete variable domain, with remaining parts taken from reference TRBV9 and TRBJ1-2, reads DSGVTQTPKHLITATGQRVTLRCSPRSGDLSVYWYQQSLDQGLQFLIQYYNGEERAKGNILERFSAQQFPDLHSELNLSSLELGDSALYFCASSVEQGNGYGYTFGSGTRLTVV.

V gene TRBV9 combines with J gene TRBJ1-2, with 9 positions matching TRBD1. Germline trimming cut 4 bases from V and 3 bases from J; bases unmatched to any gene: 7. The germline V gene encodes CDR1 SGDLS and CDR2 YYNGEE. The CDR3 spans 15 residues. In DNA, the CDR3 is TGTGCCAGCAGCTCGCGGACAGGGGACTACTATGGCTACACCTTC. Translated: CASSSRTGDYYGYTF.

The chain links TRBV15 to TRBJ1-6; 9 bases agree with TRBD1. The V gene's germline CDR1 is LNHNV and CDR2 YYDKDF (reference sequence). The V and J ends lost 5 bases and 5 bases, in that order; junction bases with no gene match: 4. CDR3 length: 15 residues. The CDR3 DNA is TGTGCCACCAGCGTGAGACAGGGGGATAATTCACCCCTCCACTTT. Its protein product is CATSVRQGDNSPLHF.

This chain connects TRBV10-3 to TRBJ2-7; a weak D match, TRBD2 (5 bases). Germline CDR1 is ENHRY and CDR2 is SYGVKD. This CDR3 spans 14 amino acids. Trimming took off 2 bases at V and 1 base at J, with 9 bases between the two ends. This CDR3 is CAISETSGSYEQYF. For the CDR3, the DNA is TGTGCCATCAGTGAGACAAGCGGTTCCTACGAGCAGTACTTC.

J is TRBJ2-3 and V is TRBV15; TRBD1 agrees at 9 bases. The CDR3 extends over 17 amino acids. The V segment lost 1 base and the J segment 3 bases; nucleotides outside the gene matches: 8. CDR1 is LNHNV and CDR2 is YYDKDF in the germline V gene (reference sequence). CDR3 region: CATSRGSQGAATDTQYF. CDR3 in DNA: TGTGCCACCAGCAGAGGCTCACAGGGGGCGGCGACAGATACGCAGTATTTT.

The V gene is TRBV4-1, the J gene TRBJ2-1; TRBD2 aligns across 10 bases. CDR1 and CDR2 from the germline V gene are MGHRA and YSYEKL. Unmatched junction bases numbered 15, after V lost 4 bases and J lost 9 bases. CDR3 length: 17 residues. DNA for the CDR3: TGCGCCAGCAGCCCCCCAGGGAGCGGGGGGGCTTTTACTGAGCAGTTCTTC. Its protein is CASSPPGSGGAFTEQFF.

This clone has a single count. The CDR3 nucleotides read TGTGCCAGTAGTATTTTAAGGTCCGGGATCGACGGGAACACTGAAGCTTTCTTT. Translated: CASSILRSGIDGNTEAFF. The chain recombines TRBV19 with TRBJ1-1, with D uncertain. Germline lookup yields CDR1 LNHDA and CDR2 SQIVND (reference sequence). Trimming took 3 bases from V and 1 from J, leaving 21 bases between them. There are 18 residues in the CDR3. Using reference TRBV19 and TRBJ1-1 for the parts outside the CDR3, the full variable domain is DGGITQSPKYLFRKEGQNVTLSCEQNLNHDAMYWYRQDPGQGLRLIYYSQIVNDFQKGDIAEGYSVSREKKESFPLTVTSAQKNPTAFYLCASSILRSGIDGNTEAFFGQGTRLTVV.

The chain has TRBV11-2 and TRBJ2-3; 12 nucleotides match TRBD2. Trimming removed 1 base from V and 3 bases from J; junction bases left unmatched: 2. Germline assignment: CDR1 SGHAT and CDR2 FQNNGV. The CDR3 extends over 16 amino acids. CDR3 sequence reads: CASSLASGRATDTQYF. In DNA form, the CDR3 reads TGTGCCAGCAGCTTAGCTAGCGGGAGGGCGACAGATACGCAGTATTTT.

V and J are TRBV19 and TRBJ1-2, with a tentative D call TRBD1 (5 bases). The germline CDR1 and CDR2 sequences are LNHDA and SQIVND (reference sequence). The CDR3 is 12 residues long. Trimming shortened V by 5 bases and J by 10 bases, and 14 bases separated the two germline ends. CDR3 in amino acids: CASSPTGLPYTF. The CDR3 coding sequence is TGTGCCAGTAGTCCAACGGGACTCCCCTACACCTTC.

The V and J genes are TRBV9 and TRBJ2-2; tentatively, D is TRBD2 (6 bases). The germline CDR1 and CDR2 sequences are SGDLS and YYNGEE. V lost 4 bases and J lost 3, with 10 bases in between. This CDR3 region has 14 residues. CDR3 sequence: CASSPGTYTGELFF. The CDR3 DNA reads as TGTGCCAGCAGCCCGGGGACTTACACCGGGGAGCTGTTTTTT.

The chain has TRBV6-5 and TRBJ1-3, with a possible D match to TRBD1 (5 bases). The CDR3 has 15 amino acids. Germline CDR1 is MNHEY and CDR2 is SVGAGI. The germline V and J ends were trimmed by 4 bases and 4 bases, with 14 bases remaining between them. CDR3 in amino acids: CASSSTSRAGNTIYF. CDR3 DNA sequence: TGTGCCAGCAGTTCCACTTCCAGGGCCGGAAACACCATATATTTT.

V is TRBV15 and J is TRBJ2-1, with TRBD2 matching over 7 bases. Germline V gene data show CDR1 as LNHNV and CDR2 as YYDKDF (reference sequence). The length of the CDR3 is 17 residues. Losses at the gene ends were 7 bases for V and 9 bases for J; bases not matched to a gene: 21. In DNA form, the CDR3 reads TGTGCCACCATGGAGTGGCGGCGCGGGAGTTCGGGCATTGAGCAGTTCTTC. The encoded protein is CATMEWRRGSSGIEQFF.

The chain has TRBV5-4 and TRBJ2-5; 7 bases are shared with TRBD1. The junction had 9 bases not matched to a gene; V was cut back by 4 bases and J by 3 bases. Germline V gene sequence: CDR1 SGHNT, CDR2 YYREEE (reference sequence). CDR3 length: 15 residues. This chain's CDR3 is CASSPRQGTEETQYF. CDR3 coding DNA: TGTGCCAGCAGCCCCCGACAGGGAACAGAAGAGACCCAGTACTTC. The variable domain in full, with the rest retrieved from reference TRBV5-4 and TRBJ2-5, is ETGVTQSPTHLIKTRGQQVTLRCSSQSGHNTVSWYQQALGQGPQFIFQYYREEENGRGNFPPRFSGLQFPNYSSELNVNALELDDSALYLCASSPRQGTEETQYFGPGTRLLVL.

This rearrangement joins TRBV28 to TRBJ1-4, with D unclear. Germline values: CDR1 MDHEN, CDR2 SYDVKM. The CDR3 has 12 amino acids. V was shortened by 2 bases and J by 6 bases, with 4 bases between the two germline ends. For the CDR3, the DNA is TGTGCCAGCAGTTTACCTCATGAAAAACTGTTTTTT. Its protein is CASSLPHEKLFF.

CDR3 coding DNA: TGTGCCACCCGGGACAGCTATGGCTACACCTTC. It encodes CATRDSYGYTF. The V and J genes are TRBV27 and TRBJ1-2; 7 bases align to TRBD1. Germline lookup yields CDR1 MNHEY and CDR2 SMNVEV (reference sequence). The CDR3 totals 11 residues. With V trimmed by 10 bases and J by 4 bases, 3 bases remained unmatched.

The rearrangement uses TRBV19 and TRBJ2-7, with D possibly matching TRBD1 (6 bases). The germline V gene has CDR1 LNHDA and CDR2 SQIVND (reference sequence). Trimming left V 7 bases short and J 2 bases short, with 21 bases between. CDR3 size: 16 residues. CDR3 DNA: TGTGCCAGTATCCCCCTGACGGCAGGGGAAGCCTACGAGCAGTACGTC. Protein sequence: CASIPLTAGEAYEQYV.

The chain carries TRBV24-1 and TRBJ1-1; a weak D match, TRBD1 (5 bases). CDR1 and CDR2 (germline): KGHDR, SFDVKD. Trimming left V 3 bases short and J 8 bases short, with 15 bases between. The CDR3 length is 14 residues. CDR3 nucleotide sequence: TGTGCCACCAGTGATCCCGGGAGGGGAGACGAAGCTTTCTTT. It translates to CATSDPGRGDEAFF.

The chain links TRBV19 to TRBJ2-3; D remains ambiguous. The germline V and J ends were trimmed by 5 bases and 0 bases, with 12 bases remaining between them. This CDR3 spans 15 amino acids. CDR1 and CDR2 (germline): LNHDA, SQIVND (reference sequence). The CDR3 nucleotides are TGTGCCAGTAGTCCCTATGGTTCGAGCACAGATACGCAGTATTTT. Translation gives CASSPYGSSTDTQYF.

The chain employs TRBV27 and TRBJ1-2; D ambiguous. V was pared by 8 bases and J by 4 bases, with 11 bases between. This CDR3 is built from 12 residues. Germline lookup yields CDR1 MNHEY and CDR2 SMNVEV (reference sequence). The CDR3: CASASGFYGYTF. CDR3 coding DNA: TGTGCCAGCGCCTCGGGGTTCTATGGCTACACCTTC.

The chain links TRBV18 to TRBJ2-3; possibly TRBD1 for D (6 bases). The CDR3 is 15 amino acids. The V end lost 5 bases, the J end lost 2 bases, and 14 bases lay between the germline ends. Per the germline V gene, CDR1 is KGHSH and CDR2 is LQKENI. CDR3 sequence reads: CASSIGQLSTDTQYF. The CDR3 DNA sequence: TGTGCCAGCTCAATCGGACAGCTTTCCACAGATACGCAGTATTTT.

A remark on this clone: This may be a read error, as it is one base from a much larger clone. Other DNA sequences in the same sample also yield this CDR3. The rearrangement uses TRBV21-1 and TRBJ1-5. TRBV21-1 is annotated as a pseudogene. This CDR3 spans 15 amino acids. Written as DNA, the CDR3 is TGTGCCAGCACCTCAAAAACTGGAGGCAATCAGCCCCAGCATTTT. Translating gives CASTSKTGGNQPQHF.

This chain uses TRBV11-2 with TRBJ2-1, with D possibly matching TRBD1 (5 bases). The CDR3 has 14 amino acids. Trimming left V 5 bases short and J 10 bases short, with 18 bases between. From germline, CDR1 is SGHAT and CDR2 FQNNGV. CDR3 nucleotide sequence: TGTGCCAGCAGCGCTGACCCTCTCGGACAAGAGCAGTTCTTC. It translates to CASSADPLGQEQFF. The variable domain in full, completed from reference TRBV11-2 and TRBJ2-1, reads EAGVAQSPRYKIIEKRQSVAFWCNPISGHATLYWYQQILGQGPKLLIQFQNNGVVDDSQLPKDRFSAERLKGVDSTLKIQPAKLEDSAVYLCASSADPLGQEQFFGPGTRLTVL.

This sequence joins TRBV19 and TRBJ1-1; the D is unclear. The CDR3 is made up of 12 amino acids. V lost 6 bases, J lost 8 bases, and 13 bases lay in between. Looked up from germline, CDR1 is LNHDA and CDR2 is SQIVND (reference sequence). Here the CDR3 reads CASRPEGEEAFF. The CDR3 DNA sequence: TGTGCCAGTAGGCCCGAAGGAGAAGAAGCTTTCTTT.

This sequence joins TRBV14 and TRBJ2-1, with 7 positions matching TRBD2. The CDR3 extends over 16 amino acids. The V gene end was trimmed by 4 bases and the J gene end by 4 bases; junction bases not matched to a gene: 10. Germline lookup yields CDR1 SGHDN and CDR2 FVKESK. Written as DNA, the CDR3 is TGTGCCAGCAGCCGAACCTCGGGGGGAATTTACAATGAGCAGTTCTTC. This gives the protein CASSRTSGGIYNEQFF.

The DNA of the CDR3 is TGCAGTGCTAGTACAGGGCATAATGAAAAACTGTTTTTT. The encoded protein is CSASTGHNEKLFF. This rearrangement joins TRBV20-1 to TRBJ1-4, with D possibly matching TRBD1 (6 bases). Trimming took 3 bases from V and 4 from J, leaving 9 bases between them. CDR1 is DFQATT and CDR2 is SNEGSKA in the germline V gene (reference sequence). The CDR3 is made up of 13 amino acids.

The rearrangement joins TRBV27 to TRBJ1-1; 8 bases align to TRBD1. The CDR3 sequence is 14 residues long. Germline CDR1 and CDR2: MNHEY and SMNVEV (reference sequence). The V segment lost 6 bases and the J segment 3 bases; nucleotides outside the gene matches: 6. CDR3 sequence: CASRYQGAYTEAFF. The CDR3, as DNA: TGTGCCAGCAGGTATCAGGGGGCGTACACTGAAGCTTTCTTT.

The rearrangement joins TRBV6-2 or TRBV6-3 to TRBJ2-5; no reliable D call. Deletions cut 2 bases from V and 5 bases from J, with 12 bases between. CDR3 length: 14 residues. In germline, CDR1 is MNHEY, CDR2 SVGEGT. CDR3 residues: CASSYTRQPETQYF. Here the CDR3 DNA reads TGTGCCAGCAGTTACACACGACAACCCGAGACCCAGTACTTC.